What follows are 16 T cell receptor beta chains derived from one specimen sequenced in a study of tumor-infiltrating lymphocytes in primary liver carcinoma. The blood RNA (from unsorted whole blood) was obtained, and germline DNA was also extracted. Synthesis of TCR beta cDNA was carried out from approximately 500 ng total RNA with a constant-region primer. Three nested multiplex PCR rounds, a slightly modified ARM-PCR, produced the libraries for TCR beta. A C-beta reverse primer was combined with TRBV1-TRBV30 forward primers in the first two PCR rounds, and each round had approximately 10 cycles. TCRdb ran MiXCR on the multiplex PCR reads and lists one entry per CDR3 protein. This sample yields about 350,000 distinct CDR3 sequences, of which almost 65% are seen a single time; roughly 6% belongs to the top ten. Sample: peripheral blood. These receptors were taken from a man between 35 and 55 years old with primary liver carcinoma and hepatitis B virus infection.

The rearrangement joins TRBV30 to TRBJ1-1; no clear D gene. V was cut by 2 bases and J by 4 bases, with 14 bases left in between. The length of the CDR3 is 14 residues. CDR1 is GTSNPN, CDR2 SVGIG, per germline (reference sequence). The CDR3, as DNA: TGTGCCTGGAGTAGGGTTGGGCTGGGCACTGAAGCTTTCTTT. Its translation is CAWSRVGLGTEAFF.

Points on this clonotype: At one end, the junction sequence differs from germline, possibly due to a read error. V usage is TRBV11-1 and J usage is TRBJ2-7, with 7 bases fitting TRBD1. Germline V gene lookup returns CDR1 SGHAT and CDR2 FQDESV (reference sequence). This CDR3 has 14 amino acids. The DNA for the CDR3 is TGTGCCAGCAGCCGGGACAGAGATAACTACGGGCAGTACTTC. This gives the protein CASSRDRDNYGQYF.

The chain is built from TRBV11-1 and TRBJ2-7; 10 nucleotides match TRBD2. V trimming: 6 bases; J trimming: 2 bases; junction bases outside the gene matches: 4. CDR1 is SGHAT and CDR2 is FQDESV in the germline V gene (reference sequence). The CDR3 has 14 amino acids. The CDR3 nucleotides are TGTGCCAGCAGGACCGGGACTAGCGCCTACGAGCAGTACTTC. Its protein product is CASRTGTSAYEQYF.

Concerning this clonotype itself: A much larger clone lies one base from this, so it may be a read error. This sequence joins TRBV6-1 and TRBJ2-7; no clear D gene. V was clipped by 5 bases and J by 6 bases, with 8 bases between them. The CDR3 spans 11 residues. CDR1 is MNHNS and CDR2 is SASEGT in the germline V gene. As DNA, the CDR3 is TGTGCCAGCAGTTGGAACCTCGAGCAGTACTTC. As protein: CASSWNLEQYF.

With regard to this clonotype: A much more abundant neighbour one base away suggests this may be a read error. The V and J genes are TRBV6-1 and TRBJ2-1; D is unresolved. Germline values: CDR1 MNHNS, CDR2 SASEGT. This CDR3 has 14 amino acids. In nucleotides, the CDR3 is TGTGGCAGCACCGAGGCGTCCAGATACAATGAGCAGTTCTTC. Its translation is CGSTEASRYNEQFF.

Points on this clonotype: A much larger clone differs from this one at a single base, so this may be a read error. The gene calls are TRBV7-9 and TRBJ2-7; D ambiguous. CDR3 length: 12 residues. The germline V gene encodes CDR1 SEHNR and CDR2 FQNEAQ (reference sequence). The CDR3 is CDSSSGRWEQYF. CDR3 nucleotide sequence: TGTGACAGCAGCTCCGGCCGTTGGGAGCAGTACTTC. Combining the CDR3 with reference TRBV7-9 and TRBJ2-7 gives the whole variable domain DTGVSQNPRHKITKRGQNVTFRCDPISEHNRLYWYRQTLGQGPEFLTYFQNEAQLEKSRLLSDRFSAERPKGSFSTLEIQRTEQGDSAMYLCDSSSGRWEQYFGPGTRLTVT.

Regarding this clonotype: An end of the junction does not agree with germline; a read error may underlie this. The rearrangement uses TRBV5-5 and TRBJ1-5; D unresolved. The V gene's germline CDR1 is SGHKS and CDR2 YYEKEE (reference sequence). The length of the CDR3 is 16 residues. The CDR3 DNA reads TGTGCCATCAGCTTGTCGGCGGCAGTTAGCAATCAGCCCCAGCATTTT. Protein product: CAISLSAAVSNQPQHF. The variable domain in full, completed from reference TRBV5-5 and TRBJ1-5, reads DAGVTQSPTHLIKTRGQQVTLRCSPISGHKSVSWYQQVLGQGPQFIFQYYEKEERGRGNFPDRFSARQFPNYSSELNVNALLLGDSALYLCAISLSAAVSNQPQHFGDGTRLSIL.

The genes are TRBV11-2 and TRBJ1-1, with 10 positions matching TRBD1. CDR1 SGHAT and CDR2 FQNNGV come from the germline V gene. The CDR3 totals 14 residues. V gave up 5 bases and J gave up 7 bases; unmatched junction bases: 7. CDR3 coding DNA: TGTGCCAGCAGCCTCGGGACAGGGGTTGTTGAAGCTTTCTTT. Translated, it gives CASSLGTGVVEAFF.

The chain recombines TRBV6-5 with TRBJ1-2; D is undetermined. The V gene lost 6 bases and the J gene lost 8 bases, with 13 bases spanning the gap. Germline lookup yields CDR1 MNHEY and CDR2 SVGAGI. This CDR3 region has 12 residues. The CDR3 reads CASSRHGRGYTF. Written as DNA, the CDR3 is TGTGCCAGCAGCCGACATGGACGCGGCTACACCTTC.

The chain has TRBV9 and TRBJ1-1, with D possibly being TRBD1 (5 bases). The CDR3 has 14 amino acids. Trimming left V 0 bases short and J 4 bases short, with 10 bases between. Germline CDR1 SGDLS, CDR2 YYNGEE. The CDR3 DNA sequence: TGTGCCAGCAGCGTAGAGCCGGGGGGCACTGAAGCTTTCTTT. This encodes CASSVEPGGTEAFF.

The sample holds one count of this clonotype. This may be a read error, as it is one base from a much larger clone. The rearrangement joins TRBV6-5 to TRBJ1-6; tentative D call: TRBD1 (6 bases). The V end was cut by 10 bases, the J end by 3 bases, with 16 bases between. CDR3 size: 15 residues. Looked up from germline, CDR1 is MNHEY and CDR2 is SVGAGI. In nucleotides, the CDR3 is TGTGCCAACAGCCGGGGGGCCAGCTATAATTCACCCCTCCACTTT. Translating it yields CANSRGASYNSPLHF.

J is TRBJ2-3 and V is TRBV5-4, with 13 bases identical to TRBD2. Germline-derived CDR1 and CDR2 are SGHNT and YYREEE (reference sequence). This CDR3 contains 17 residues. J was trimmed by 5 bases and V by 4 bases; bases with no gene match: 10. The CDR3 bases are TGTGCCAGCAGCCCGGAACAACTAGCGGGAGGGCGAGATACGCAGTATTTT. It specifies CASSPEQLAGGRDTQYF.

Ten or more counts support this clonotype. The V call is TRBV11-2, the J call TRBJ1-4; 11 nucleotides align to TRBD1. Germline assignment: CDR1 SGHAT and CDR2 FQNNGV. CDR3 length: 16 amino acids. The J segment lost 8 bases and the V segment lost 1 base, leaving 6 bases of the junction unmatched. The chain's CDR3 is CASSLVFRTGGEKLFF. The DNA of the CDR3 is TGTGCCAGCAGCTTAGTCTTTCGGACAGGGGGCGAAAAACTGTTTTTT.

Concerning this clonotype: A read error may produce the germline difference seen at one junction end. The CDR3 DNA reads as TGTGCCAGCGGCTTACAAGAGGGGGCGATTAACACTGAAGCTTTCTTT. It specifies CASGLQEGAINTEAFF. The V and J genes are TRBV11-1 and TRBJ1-1, with 7 bases aligning to TRBD1. This CDR3 has 16 amino acids. Germline CDR1 SGHAT, CDR2 FQDESV (reference sequence).

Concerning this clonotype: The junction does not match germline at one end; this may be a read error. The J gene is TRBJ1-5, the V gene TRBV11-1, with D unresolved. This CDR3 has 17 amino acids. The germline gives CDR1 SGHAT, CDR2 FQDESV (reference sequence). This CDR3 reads CANSLARPRSSNQPQHF. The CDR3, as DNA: TGTGCCAACAGCTTAGCGAGACCGAGAAGCAGCAATCAGCCCCAGCATTTT.

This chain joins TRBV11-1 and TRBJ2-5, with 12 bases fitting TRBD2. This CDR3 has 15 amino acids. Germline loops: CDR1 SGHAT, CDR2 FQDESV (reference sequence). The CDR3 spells CGCSFETSGRETQYF. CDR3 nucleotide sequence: TGTGGCTGCAGCTTTGAGACTAGCGGGAGAGAGACCCAGTACTTC.